These T cell receptor beta chains were read from a single sample in a study of patients and donors after allogeneic stem cell transplantation. TCRdb analysed the RT-PCR reads with MiXCR anew, one entry per CDR3 protein. This table holds hundreds of thousands of distinct CDR3 sequences, 16% found once. Input material: blood, either unsorted or a sorted T cell fraction (not recorded which). The origin of the receptors is a human donor who was either an allogeneic HSCT recipient or a stem cell or donor lymphocyte infusion donor (not recorded which). It is not recorded whose cells these are; they may come from a transplant donor. Both conserved end residues are trimmed from each CDR3.

TRBJ2-2 TRBV29-1 SATRGLTNTGELF
TRBJ1-5 TRBV15 ATSRVAGTGGQKQPQH
TRBJ1-6 TRBV5-5 ASSLGPRLGANNSPLH
TRBJ1-2 TRBV10-3 AISGLRETNYGYT
TRBJ1-5 TRBV7-2 ASSAPGGSNQPQH
TRBJ2-3 TRBV6-6 ASSHTDTQY
TRBJ2-7 TRBV7-9 ASSRPLVDEQY
TRBJ2-7 TRBV7-2 ASSPTIRVSHEQY
TRBJ2-1 TRBV14 ASSRLASSYNEQF
TRBJ2-7 TRBV12-3/TRBV12-4 ASTPGYEQY
TRBJ2-1 TRBV2 ASRRGTSNEQF
TRBJ2-5 TRBV3-1 ASRRPGLAGETQY
TRBJ1-4 TRBV20-1 SARGRDLTPELF
TRBJ2-5 TRBV25-1 ASSGTGTAQETQY
TRBJ2-1 TRBV11-3 ASSPDCQLGSYNEQF
TRBJ2-7 TRBV29-1 SVDRGHEQY
TRBJ2-7 TRBV7-6 ASTPGGGPFYEQY
TRBJ2-1 TRBV5-6 ASSMGQIIYNEQF
TRBJ2-2 TRBV7-3 ASSSNGGNTGELF
TRBJ2-3 TRBV4-3 ASSQGAKRSTDTQY